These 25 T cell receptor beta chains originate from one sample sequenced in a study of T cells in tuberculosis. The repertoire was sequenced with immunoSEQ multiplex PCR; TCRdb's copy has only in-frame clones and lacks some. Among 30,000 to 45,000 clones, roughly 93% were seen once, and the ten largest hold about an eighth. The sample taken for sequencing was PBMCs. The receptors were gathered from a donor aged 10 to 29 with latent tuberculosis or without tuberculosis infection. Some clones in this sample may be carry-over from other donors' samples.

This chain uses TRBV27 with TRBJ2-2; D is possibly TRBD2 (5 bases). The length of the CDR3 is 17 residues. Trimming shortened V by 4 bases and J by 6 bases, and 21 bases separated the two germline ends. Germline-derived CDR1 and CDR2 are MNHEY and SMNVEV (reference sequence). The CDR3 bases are TGTGCCAGCAGTTCCCTCCTGACGGGGTTCAAACCCGGGGAGCTGTTTTTT. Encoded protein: CASSSLLTGFKPGELFF.

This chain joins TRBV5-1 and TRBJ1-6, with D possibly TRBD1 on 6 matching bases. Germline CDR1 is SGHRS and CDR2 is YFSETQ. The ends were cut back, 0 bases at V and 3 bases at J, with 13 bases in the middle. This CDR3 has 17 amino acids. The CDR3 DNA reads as TGCGCCAGCAGCTTGGCTCCAGGGGCAGACTATAATTCACCCCTCCACTTT. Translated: CASSLAPGADYNSPLHF.

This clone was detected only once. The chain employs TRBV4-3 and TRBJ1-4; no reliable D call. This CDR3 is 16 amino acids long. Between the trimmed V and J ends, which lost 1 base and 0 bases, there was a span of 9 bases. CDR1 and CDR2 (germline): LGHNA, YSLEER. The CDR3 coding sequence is TGCGCCAGCAGCCAAGGAGAGGGTCCAACTAATGAAAAACTGTTTTTT. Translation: CASSQGEGPTNEKLFF.

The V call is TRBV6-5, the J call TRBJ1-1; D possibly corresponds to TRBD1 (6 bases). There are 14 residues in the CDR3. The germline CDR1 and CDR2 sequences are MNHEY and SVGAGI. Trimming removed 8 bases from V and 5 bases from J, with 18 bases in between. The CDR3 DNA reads TGTGCCAGCCGCCACAGGGAGTCCGGAACTGAAGCTTTCTTT. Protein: CASRHRESGTEAFF.

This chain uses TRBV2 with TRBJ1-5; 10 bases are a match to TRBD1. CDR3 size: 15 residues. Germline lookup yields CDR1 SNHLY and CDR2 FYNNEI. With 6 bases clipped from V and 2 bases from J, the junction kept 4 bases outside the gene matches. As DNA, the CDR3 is TGTGCCAGCAGAAGGGACAGGGGAGGCAATCAGCCCCAGCATTTT. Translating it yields CASRRDRGGNQPQHF.

CDR3 amino acids: CASSQGTVSGEKLFF. The CDR3, as DNA: TGCGCCAGCAGCCAGGGGACAGTTTCAGGAGAAAAACTGTTTTTT. The V call is TRBV4-3, the J call TRBJ1-4; 7 bases are shared with TRBD1. J gave up 8 bases and V 3 bases, and 9 bases lay outside the gene matches. The germline CDR1 and CDR2 sequences are LGHNA and YSLEER. The CDR3 runs 15 residues.

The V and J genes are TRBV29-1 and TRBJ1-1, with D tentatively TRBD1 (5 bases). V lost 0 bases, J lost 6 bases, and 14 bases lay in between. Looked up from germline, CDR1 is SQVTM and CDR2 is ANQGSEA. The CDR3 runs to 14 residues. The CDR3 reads CSVEDIGGAAEAFF. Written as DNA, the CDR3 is TGCAGCGTTGAAGATATCGGGGGAGCGGCTGAAGCTTTCTTT. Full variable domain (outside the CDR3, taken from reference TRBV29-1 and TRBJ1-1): SAVISQKPSRDICQRGTSLTIQCQVDSQVTMMFWYRQQPGQSLTLIATANQGSEATYESGFVIDKFPISRPNLTFSTLTVSNMSPEDSSIYLCSVEDIGGAAEAFFGQGTRLTVV.

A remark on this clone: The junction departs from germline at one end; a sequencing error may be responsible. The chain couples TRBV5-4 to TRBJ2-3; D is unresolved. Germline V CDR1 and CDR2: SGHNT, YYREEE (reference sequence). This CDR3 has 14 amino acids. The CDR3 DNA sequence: TGTGCCAGTAGCTTGGGTCAGTCCACAGATACGCAGTATTTT. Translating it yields CASSLGQSTDTQYF. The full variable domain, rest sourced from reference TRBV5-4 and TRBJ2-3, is ETGVTQSPTHLIKTRGQQVTLRCSSQSGHNTVSWYQQALGQGPQFIFQYYREEENGRGNFPPRFSGLQFPNYSSELNVNALELDDSALYLCASSLGQSTDTQYFGPGTRLTVL.

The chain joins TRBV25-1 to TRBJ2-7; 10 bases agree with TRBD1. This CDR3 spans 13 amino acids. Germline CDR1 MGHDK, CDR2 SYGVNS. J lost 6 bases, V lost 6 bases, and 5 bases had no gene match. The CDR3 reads CASRTDRGLEQYF. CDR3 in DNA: TGTGCCAGCAGAACTGACAGGGGGCTCGAGCAGTACTTC.

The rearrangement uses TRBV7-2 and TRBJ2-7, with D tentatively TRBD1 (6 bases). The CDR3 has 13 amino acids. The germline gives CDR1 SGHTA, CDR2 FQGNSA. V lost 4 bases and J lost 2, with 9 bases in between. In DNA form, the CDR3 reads TGTGCCAGCAGCTCCGGACAGACCTACGAGCAGTACTTC. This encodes CASSSGQTYEQYF.

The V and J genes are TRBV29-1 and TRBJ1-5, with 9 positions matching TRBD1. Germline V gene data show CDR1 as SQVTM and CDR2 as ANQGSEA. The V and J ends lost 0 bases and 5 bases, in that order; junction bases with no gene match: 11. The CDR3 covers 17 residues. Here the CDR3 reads CSVEDRGGTGKYQPQHF. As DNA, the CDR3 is TGCAGCGTTGAAGATCGGGGTGGGACAGGGAAATATCAGCCCCAGCATTTT.

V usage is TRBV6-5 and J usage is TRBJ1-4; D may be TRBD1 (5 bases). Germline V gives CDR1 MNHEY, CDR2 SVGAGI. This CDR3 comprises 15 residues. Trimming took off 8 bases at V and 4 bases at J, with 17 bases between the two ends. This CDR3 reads CASGSMGLFNEKLFF. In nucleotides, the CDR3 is TGTGCCAGCGGATCTATGGGACTGTTTAATGAAAAACTGTTTTTT.

For the CDR3, the DNA is TGCGCCAGCAGCGTAGACAGGTCCTACAATGAGCAGTTCTTC. Its translation: CASSVDRSYNEQFF. The chain recombines TRBV5-1 with TRBJ2-1; D is possibly TRBD1 (6 bases). The CDR3 loop spans 14 amino acids. The ends were cut back, 4 bases at V and 1 base at J, with 9 bases in the middle. The germline gives CDR1 SGHRS, CDR2 YFSETQ.

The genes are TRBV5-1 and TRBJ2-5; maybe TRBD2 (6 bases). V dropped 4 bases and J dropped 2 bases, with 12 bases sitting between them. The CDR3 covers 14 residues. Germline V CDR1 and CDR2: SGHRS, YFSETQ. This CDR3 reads CASSRRARQETQYF. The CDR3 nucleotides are TGCGCCAGCAGCCGGAGGGCAAGACAAGAGACCCAGTACTTC. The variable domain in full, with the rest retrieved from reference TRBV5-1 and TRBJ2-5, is KAGVTQTPRYLIKTRGQQVTLSCSPISGHRSVSWYQQTPGQGLQFLFEYFSETQRNKGNFPGRFSGRQFSNSRSEMNVSTLELGDSALYLCASSRRARQETQYFGPGTRLLVL.

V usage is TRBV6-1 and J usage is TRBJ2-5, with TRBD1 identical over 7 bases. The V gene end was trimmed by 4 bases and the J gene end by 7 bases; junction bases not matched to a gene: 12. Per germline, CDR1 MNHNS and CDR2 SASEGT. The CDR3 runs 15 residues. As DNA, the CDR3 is TGTGCCAGCAGTGCGGTAACGACAGGGTGGGGGACCCAGTACTTC. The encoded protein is CASSAVTTGWGTQYF.

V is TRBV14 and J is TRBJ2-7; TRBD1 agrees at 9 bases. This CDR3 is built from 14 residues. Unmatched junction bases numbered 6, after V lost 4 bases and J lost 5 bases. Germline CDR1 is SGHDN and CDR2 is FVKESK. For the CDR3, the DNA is TGTGCCAGCAGCCCCGGACAGGGGAACAACGAGCAGTACGTC. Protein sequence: CASSPGQGNNEQYV.

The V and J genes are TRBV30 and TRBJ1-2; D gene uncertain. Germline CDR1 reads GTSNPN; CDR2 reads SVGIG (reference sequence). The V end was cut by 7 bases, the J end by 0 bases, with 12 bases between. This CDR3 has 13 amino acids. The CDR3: CASFEGSNYGYTF. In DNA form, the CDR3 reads TGTGCCTCCTTTGAGGGATCTAACTATGGCTACACCTTC.

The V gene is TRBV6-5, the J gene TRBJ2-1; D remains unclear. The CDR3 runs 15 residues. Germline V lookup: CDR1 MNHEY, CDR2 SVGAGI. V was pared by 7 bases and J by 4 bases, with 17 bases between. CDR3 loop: CASTPDYGPYNEQFF. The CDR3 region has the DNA TGTGCCAGCACCCCCGATTATGGGCCTTACAATGAGCAGTTCTTC.

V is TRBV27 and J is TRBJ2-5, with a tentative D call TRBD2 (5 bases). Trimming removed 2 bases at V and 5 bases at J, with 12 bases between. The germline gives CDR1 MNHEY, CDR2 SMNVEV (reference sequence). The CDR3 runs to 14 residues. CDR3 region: CASSLRGFGETQYF. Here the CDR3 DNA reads TGTGCCAGCAGTTTAAGAGGGTTTGGGGAGACCCAGTACTTC.

The DNA for the CDR3 is TGTGCCAGCAGTTACCGAGCGGCTGAGCAGTTCTTC. It codes for CASSYRAAEQFF. The chain uses TRBV6-6 and TRBJ2-1; D might be TRBD2 (5 bases). V gave up 2 bases and J gave up 9 bases, with 8 bases separating them. Looked up from germline, CDR1 is MNHNY and CDR2 is SVGAGI (reference sequence). The CDR3 has 12 amino acids.

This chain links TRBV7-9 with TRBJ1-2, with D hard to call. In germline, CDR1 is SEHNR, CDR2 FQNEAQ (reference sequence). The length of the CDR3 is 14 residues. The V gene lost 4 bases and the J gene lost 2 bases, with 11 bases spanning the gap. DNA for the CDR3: TGTGCCAGCAGCTCTTCCGGGAGCAACTATGGCTACACCTTC. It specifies CASSSSGSNYGYTF.

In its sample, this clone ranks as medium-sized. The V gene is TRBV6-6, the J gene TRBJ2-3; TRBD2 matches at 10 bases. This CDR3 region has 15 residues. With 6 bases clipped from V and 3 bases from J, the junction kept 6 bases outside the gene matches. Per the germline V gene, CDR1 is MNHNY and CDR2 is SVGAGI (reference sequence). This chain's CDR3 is CASSSERGGTDTQYF. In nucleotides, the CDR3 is TGTGCCAGCAGCAGCGAGCGGGGGGGGACAGATACGCAGTATTTT.

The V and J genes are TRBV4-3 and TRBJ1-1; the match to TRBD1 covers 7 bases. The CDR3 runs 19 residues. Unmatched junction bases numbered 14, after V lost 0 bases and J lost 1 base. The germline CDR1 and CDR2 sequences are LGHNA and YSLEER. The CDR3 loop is CASSQDRVWDSTTNTEAFF. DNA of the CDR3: TGCGCCAGCAGCCAAGATCGAGTATGGGACAGTACGACGAACACTGAAGCTTTCTTT.

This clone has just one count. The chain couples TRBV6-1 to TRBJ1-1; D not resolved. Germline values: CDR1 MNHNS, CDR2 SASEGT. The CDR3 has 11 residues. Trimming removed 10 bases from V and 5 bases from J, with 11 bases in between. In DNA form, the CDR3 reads TGTGCCACCCGGGAAAGAACTGAAGCTTTCTTT. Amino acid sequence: CATRERTEAFF.

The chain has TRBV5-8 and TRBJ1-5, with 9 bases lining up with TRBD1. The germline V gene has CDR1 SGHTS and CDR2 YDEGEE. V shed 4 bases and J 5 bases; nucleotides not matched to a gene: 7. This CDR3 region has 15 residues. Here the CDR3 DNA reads TGTGCCAGCAGCCGGGGGGGACAGGGAGATCAGCCCCAGCATTTT. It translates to CASSRGGQGDQPQHF.